Listed below are T cell receptor beta chains from one sample, sequenced in a study of spatial heterogeneity in lung cancer. TCRdb reprocessed the 5' RACE reads with MiXCR, giving one entry per CDR3 protein. Here the sample spans 3,200 or so distinct CDR3 sequences, over 5% being singletons. The sample in question was lung tumor tissue, obtained at surgery. The receptors stem from a male donor with early-stage non-small cell lung cancer. CDR3s leave out the opening cysteine and the closing phenylalanine or tryptophan. Each record gives: V gene, CDR3 length, CDR3 protein.

TRBV11-2	12	ASSRDRSQETQY
TRBV18	13	ASSRSGGSYNEQF
TRBV20-1	9	SARLGGTQY
TRBV20-1	12	SARQGDSGNTIY
TRBV20-1	12	SASSSGYTDTQY
TRBV5-1	14	ASNSDGQGQTNEQF
TRBV29-1	12	SPQTEYSNQPQH
TRBV5-1	13	ASTEASGSPGELF
TRBV24-1	13	ATSDAGQSFYGYT
TRBV12-3/TRBV12-4	12	ASRPSGPGETQY
TRBV7-2	13	ASSLGPGEYNEQF
TRBV29-1	13	SVARDRGANYGYT